This T cell receptor beta chain was obtained from a study of monozygotic twins with inflammatory bowel disease (dated by TCRdb to between 2018 and 2021). Some background on the complete study: The complete study included about 28 monozygotic twin pairs: 19 IBD-discordant Danish pairs and nine German pairs, of which four were IBD-concordant and five were IBD-discordant. Disease-associated traits were sought mainly through comparisons between IBD patients and their genetically identical healthy co-twins within discordant pairs. Each individual had, on average, about 151 000 unique TCRalpha sequences and 181 000 unique TCRbeta sequences available for analysis.

Results the study describes overall, beyond this receptor: Distinction between different T cell subtypes could not be achieved in the analysis. Concordant and discordant twins showed no difference in repertoire similarity, possibly because of limited statistical power. Fewer clonotypes were shared with other individuals by IBD patients than by healthy twins, most markedly in patients showing signs of disease activity. No single strong signal or clonotype linked to IBD turned up in the results, so the idea that one exists was not supported. Differing immunosuppressive treatments among patients may have added background noise and inter-individual variability to the repertoires. TCRbeta repertoire diversity, by inverse Simpson index, was decreased in IBD patients compared with their healthy co-twins.

Library preparation was by 5' RACE. The input for every TCR library was around 3.5 ug of total RNA. cDNA was synthesized with SMARTScribe reverse transcriptase in eight separate reactions per sample. Unique molecular identifiers containing a 6-nucleotide sample barcode were introduced through template switching during cDNA synthesis. Two nested PCRs of about 16 and 10 cycles amplified the TCRalpha and TCRbeta cDNA, and bead purification followed each PCR. Before amplification, cDNA was treated with uracil DNA-glycosylase and purified using the QIAquick PCR purification kit. The second PCR added Illumina TruSeq-compatible adapters along with sample-specific barcodes. Library quality and concentration were assessed using TapeStation and Qubit, and about 5 ng of each library was pooled. Pooled libraries were sequenced on an Illumina HiSeq2500 single-index Rapid Run with 2 x 100 bp reads and custom sequencing primers. The authors' analysis ran thus. MiGEC version 1.2.6 was used for UMI-based consensus assembly, which corrected PCR and sequencing errors. MiXCR version 2.1.1 handled V(D)J alignment, clonotype assembly and CDR3 extraction. Gene usage, clonotype sharing and MAIT/NKT TCR abundance were normalised by analysing the top 1000, 10 000 and 20 000 clonotypes per sample. Diversity was computed as the inverse Simpson index with the vegan R package after downsampling to 27 000 UMIs. Paired Mann-Whitney U tests were applied to discordant twin pairs, with Benjamini-Hochberg correction for multiple testing. TCRdb reprocessed the reads and lists each CDR3 protein sequence as a single entry, with no DNA. The V and J calls follow TCRdb's processing rather than the paper's. Per the sample table, the count is approximately 200,000 distinct CDR3 sequences. The ten largest clones take up 6% to 9% of the sample.

From each donor, an approximately 2.5 ml peripheral blood sample was collected into PAXgene tubes and stored at -80 degrees C. Total RNA was isolated from whole blood with the PAXgene blood miRNA kit on an automated QIAcube, without T cell sorting. Peripheral blood from monozygotic twin pairs, either concordant or discordant for inflammatory bowel disease, underwent deep TCRalpha and TCRbeta repertoire profiling that used unique molecular barcoding. Smoking habits were recorded for all twin pairs, with individuals classified as current, former or never smokers. As regards this clonotype: No antigen is known for it.

The CDR3 goes from the cysteine to the phenylalanine over 15 residues. No coding sequence is recorded. CDR1 and CDR2 are read off the germline V gene as SGHRS and YFSETQ. The sequence was obtained from a human donor with ulcerative colitis or Crohn's disease, or a healthy co-twin of an affected twin (not recorded which). Rearrangement joined TRBV5-1 to TRBJ2-2. Sequencing used blood. The CDR3: CASSLGFQSSGELFF.